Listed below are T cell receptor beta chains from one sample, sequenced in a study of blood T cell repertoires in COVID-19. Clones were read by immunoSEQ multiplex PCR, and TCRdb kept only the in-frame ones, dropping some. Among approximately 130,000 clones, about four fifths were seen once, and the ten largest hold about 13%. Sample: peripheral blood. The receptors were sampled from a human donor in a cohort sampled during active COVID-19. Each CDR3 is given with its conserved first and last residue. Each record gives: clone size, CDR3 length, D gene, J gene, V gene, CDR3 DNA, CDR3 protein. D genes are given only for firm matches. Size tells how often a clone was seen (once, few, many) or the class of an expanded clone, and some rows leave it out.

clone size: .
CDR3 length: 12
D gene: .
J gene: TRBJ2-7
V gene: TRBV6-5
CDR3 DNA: TGTGCCAGCAGCCCGACAGGTTACGAGCAGTACTTC
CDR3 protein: CASSPTGYEQYF

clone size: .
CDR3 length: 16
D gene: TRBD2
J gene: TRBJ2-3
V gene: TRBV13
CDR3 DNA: TGTGCCAGCAGCTCACCCGGGGGGGGAGACACAGATACGCAGTATTTT
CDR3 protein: CASSSPGGGDTDTQYF

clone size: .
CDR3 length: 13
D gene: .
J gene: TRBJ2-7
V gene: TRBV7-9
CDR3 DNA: TGTGCCAGCAGCCATGACAGGAACAACGAGCAGTACTTC
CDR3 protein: CASSHDRNNEQYF

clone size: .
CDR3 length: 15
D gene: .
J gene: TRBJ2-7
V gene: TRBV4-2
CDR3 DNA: TGTGCCAGCAGCCAAGGAGACAGTAACTCCTACGAGCAGTACTTC
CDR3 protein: CASSQGDSNSYEQYF

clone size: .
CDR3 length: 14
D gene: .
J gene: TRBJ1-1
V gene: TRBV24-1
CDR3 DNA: TGTGCCACCATTCGAAGGGGGAAGAACACTGAAGCTTTCTTT
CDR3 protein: CATIRRGKNTEAFF

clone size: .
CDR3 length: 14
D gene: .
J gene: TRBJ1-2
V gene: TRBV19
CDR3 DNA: TGTGCCAGTAGTATCGGACACAGGGTATATGGCTACACCTTC
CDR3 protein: CASSIGHRVYGYTF

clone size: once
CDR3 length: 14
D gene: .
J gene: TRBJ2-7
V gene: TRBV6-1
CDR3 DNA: TGTGCCAGCAGTGAACCCAGGCTCCGGCAGGAGCAGTACTTC
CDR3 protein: CASSEPRLRQEQYF

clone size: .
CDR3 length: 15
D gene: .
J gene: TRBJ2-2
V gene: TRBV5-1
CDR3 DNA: TGCGCCAGCAGCGGGAGACGCACGAACACCGGGGAGCTGTTTTTT
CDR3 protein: CASSGRRTNTGELFF

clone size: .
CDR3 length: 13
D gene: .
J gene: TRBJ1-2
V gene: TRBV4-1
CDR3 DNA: TGCGCCAGCAGCCAACAGGGTAACTATGGCTACACCTTC
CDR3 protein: CASSQQGNYGYTF

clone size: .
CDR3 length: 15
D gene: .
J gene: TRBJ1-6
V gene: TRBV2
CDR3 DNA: TGTGCCAGCAGTGATCAGGGCTTCTATAATTCACCCCTCCACTTT
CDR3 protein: CASSDQGFYNSPLHF

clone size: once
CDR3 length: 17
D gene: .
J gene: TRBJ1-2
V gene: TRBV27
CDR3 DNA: TGTGCCAGCAGTTTAAGGGGGGGTATGGGTTGGAACTATGGCTACACCTTC
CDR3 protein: CASSLRGGMGWNYGYTF

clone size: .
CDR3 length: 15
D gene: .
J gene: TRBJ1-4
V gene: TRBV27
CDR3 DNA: TGTGCCAGCAGTTTTGGCAAGGGGAAGGGTGAAAAACTGTTTTTT
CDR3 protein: CASSFGKGKGEKLFF

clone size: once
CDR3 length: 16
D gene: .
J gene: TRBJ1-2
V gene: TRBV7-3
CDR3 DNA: TGTGCCAGCAGCTTAACCCCGCGGGCAGGCGCTACAGGCTACACCTTC
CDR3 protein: CASSLTPRAGATGYTF

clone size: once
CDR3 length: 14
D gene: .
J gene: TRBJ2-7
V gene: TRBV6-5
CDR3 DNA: TGTGCCAGCAGCCTGGGCGGAGGGAGTTCCGAGCAGTACTTC
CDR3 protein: CASSLGGGSSEQYF

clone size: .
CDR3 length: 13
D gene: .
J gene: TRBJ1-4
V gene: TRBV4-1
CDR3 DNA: TGCGCCAGCAGCCAAGATCGGGGGGAAAAACTGTTTTTT
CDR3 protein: CASSQDRGEKLFF

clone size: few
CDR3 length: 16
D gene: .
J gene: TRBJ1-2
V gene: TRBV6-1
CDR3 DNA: TGTGCCAGCAGTGAACTTCTTCGAGGCCGTTCACGGGGCTACACCTTC
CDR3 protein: CASSELLRGRSRGYTF

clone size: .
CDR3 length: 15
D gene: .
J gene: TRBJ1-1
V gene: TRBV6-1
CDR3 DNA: TGTGCCAGCAGTGAAGTCCCAGGGATGAACACTGAAGCTTTCTTT
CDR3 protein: CASSEVPGMNTEAFF

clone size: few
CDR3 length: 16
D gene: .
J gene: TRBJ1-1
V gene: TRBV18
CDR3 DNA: TGTGCCAGCTCACCTACTATCGGACAGCGGAACACTGAAGCTTTCTTT
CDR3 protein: CASSPTIGQRNTEAFF

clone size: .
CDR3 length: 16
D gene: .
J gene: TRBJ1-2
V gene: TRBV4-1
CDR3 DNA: TGCGCCAGCAGCCAGAGGGGAGGGGGACTTAACTATGGCTACACCTTC
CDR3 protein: CASSQRGGGLNYGYTF

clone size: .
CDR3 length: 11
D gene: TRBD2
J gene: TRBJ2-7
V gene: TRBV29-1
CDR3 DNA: TGCAGCGCTGGGACTAGCTACGAGCAGTACTTC
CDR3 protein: CSAGTSYEQYF

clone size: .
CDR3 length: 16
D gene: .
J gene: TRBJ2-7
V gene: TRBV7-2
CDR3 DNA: TGTGCCAGCAGCTTAGCGGCCTCGGGGAAACGATACGAGCAGTACTTC
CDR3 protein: CASSLAASGKRYEQYF

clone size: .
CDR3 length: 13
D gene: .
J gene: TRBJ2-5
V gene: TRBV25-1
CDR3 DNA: TGTGCCAGCAGTGAATATGGGCCAACCCCCCAGTACTTC
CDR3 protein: CASSEYGPTPQYF

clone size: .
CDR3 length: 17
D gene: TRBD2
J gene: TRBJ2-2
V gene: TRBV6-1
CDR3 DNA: TGTGCCAGCAGTGAAGCGAGCGGACTAGCGAGCACCGGGGAGCTGTTTTTT
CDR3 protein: CASSEASGLASTGELFF

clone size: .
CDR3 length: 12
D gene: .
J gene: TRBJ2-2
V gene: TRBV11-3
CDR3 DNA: TGTGCCAGCAGGTCTAACACCGGGGAGCTGTTTTTT
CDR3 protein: CASRSNTGELFF

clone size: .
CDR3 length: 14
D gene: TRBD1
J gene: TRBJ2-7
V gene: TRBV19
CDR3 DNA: TGTGCCAGTAGTATAACAGGGGGTGAAGACGAGCAGTACTTC
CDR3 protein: CASSITGGEDEQYF

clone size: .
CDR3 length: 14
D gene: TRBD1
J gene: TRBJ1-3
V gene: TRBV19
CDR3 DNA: TGTGCCAGTAGTGGGGGACAGTCTGGAAACACCATATATTTT
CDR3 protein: CASSGGQSGNTIYF

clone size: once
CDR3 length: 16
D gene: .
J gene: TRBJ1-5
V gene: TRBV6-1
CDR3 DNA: TGTGCCAGCAGTGACGGGAGGGGCCTACGAAATCAGCCCCAGCATTTT
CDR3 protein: CASSDGRGLRNQPQHF

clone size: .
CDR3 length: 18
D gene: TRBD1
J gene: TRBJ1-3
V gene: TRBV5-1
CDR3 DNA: TGCGCCAGCTCGATGGGGGACAGGGATTTATTTTCTGGAAACACCATATATTTT
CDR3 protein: CASSMGDRDLFSGNTIYF

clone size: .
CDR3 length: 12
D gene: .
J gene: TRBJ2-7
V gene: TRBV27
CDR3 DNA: TGTGCCAGCAGTTCCTTAACATCTCCGCAGTACTTC
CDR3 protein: CASSSLTSPQYF

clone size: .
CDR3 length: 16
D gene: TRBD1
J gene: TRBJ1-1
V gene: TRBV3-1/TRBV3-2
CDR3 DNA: TGTGCCAGCAGCCGTTTTACAGGGGGCGCGGGTCTAGGGGCTTTCTTT
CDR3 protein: CASSRFTGGAGLGAFF

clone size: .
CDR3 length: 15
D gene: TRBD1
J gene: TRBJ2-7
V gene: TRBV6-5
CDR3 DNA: TGTGCCAGCAGACCTCAAAGACAGGGAGCCTACGAGCAGTACTTC
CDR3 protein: CASRPQRQGAYEQYF

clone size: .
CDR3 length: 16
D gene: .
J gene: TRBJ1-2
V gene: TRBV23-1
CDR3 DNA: TGCGCCAGCAGTCAATCGAGGTTCCGTCCGCGCTATGGCTACACCTTC
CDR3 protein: CASSQSRFRPRYGYTF

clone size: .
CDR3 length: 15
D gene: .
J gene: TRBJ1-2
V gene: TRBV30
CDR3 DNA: TGTGCCTGGAGTCACAGGGCACTAGCTAACTATGGCTACACCTTC
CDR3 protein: CAWSHRALANYGYTF

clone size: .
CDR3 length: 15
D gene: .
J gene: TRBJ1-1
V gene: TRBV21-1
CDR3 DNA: TGTGCCAGCAGCAACACTCACAGGGAGGGGACTGAAGCTTTCTTT
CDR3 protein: CASSNTHREGTEAFF